This T cell receptor beta chain was recovered during a study of OX40 agonist ivuxolimab in advanced cancers. Findings and caveats of the study: CD4+ and CD8+ blood T cells expanded clonally by week 6 at 0.1 to 3.0 mg/kg.

Only in-frame clones appear in the TCRdb table, and some are missing; sequencing was by immunoSEQ multiplex PCR. Altogether about 40,000 clones are present, approximately 89% being singletons, with the ten largest covering around 13%. Regarding this clone: Its target is not known.

The V gene's germline CDR1 is SNHLY and CDR2 FYNNEI. The CDR3 is made up of 16 amino acids. V lost 8 bases and J lost 4; bases outside the gene matches: 16. This TCR was sampled from an adult with an advanced solid tumor such as melanoma, head and neck, liver or kidney cancer. This rearrangement joins TRBV2 to TRBJ2-5; 7 positions match TRBD1. The specimen was CD4+ or CD8+ T cells sorted from blood, collected in a trial of the OX40 agonist ivuxolimab. CDR3 protein: CASGKPGQPTGETQYF. The CDR3 nucleotides read TGTGCCAGCGGCAAACCGGGACAGCCGACTGGAGAGACCCAGTACTTC.